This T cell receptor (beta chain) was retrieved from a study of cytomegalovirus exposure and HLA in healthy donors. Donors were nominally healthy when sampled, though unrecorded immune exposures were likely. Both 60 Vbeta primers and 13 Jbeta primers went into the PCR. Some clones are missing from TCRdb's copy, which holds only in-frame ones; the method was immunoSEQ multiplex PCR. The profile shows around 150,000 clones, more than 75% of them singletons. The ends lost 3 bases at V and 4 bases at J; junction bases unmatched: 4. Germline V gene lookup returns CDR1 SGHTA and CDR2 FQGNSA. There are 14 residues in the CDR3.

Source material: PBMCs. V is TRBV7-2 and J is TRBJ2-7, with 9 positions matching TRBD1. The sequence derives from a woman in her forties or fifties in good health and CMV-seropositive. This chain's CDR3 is CASSLSGTGYEQYF. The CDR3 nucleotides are TGTGCCAGCAGCTTGTCCGGGACAGGGTACGAGCAGTACTTC.